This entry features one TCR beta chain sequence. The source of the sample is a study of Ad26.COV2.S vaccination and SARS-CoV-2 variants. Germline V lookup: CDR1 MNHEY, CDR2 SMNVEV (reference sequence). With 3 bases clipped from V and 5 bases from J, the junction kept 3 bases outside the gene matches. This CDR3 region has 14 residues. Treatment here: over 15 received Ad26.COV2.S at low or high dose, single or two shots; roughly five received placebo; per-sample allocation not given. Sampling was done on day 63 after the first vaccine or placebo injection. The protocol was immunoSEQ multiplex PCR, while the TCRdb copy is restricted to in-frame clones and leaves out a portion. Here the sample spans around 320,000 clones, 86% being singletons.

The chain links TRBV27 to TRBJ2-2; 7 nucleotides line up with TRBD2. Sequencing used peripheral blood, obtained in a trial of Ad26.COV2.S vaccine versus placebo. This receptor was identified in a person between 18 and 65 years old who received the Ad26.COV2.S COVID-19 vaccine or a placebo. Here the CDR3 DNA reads TGTGCCAGCAGTTTTTTACTAGCGACCGGGGAGCTGTTTTTT. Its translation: CASSFLLATGELFF.